This T cell receptor (beta chain) was recorded in a study of radiation and T cells in renal cell carcinoma. The CDR3 is 18 residues long. V lost 6 bases and J lost 3; bases outside the gene matches: 20. Germline CDR1 reads MRHNA; CDR2 reads SNTAGT. Broader study findings: From baseline, blood top tumor clonotypes peaked at 2 weeks post-radiation.

A word on this clone: Its matching antigen is unknown.

Libraries were prepared by immunoSEQ multiplex PCR; TCRdb keeps only in-frame clonotypes and omits some of them. This sample has some 120,000 clones, with more than 75% found just once. Time point reported: blood 2 weeks post-SBRT. Treatment defined: 15 Gy SBRT to primary tumor, nephrectomy 4 weeks later. Radiation-treated patients gave blood at baseline, week 2 and week 4. This renal cell carcinoma was of the clear cell type. The chain joins TRBV6-4 to TRBJ2-7; 7 bases match TRBD1. This TCR was sampled from a woman in her 70s with renal cell carcinoma. Source: blood, taken from a patient whose treatment included radiotherapy and nephrectomy. The CDR3 coding sequence is TGTGCCAGCAGCAAGAGAAACAGTACCGGGACAGAAAACTACGAGCAGTACTTC. Its translation is CASSKRNSTGTENYEQYF.